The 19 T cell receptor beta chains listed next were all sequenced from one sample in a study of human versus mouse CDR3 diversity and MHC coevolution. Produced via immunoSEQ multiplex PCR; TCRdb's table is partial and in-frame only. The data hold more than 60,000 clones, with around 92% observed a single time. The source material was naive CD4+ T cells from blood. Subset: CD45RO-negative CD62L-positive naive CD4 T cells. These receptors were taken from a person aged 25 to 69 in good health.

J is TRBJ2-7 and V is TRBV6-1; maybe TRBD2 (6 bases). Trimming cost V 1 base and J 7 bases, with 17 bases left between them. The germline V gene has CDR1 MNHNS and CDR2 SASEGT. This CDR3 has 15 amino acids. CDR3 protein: CASSEEVGGSGEQYF. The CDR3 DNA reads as TGTGCCAGCAGTGAAGAGGTCGGGGGATCGGGAGAGCAGTACTTC.

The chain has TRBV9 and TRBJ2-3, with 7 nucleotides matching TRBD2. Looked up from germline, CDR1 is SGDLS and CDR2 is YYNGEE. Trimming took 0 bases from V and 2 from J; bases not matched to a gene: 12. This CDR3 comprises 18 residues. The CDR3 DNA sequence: TGTGCCAGCAGCGTAGGGACCTCAAGCGGGGTAATCACAGATACGCAGTATTTT. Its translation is CASSVGTSSGVITDTQYF. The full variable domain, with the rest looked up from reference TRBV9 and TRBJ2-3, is DSGVTQTPKHLITATGQRVTLRCSPRSGDLSVYWYQQSLDQGLQFLIQYYNGEERAKGNILERFSAQQFPDLHSELNLSSLELGDSALYFCASSVGTSSGVITDTQYFGPGTRLTVL.

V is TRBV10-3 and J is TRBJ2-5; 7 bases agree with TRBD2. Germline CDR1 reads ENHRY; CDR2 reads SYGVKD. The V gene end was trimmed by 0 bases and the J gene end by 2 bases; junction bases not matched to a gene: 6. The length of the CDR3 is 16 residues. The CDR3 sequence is CAISESGAGPQETQYF. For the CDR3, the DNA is TGTGCCATCAGTGAGTCGGGAGCGGGGCCACAAGAGACCCAGTACTTC.

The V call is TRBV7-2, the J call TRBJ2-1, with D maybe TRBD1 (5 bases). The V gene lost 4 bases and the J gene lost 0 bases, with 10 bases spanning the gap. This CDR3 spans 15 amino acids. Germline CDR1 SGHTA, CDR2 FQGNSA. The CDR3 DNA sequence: TGTGCCAGCAGCTGGGGCAGAAGCTCCTACAATGAGCAGTTCTTC. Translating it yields CASSWGRSSYNEQFF.

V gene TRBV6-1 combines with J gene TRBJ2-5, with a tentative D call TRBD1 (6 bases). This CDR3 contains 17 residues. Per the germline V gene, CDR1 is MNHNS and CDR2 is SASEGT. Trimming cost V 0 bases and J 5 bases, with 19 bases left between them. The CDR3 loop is CASSEALQGTVKETQYF. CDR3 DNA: TGTGCCAGCAGTGAAGCGCTGCAGGGGACGGTCAAGGAGACCCAGTACTTC.

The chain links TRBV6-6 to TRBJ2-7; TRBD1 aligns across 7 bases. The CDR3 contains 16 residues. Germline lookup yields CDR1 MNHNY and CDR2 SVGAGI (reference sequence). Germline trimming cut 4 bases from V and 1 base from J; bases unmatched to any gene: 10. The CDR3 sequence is CASSSTRQGESYEQYF. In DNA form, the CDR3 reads TGTGCCAGCAGTTCCACGCGACAGGGAGAGTCCTACGAGCAGTACTTC.

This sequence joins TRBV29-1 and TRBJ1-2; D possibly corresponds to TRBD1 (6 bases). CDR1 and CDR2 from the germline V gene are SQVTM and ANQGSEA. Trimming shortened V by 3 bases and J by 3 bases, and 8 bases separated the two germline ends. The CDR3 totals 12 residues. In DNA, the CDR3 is TGCAGCGTTGAGGGGACATACTATGGCTACACCTTC. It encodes CSVEGTYYGYTF.

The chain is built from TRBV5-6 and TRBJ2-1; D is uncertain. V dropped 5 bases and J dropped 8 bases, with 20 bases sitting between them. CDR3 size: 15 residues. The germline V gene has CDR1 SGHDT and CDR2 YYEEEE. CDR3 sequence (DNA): TGTGCCAGCAGGTTCACCCCCCAACTGGGCGATGAGCAGTTCTTC. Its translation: CASRFTPQLGDEQFF. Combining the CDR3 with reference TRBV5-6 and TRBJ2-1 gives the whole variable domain DAGVTQSPTHLIKTRGQQVTLRCSPKSGHDTVSWYQQALGQGPQFIFQYYEEEERQRGNFPDRFSGHQFPNYSSELNVNALLLGDSALYLCASRFTPQLGDEQFFGPGTRLTVL.

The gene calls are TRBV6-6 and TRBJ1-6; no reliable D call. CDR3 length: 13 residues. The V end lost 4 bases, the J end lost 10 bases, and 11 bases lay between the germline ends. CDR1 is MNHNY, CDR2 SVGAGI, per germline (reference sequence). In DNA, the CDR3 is TGTGCCAGCAGTTCCACCTTTAGCTCACCCCTCCACTTT. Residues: CASSSTFSSPLHF.

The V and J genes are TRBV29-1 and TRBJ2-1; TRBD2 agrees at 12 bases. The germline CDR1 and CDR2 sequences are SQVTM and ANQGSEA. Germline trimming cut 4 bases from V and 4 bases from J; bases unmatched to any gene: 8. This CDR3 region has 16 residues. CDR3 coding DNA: TGCAGCGTTGTAACTAGCGGGGGGAGGCTTTACAATGAGCAGTTCTTC. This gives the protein CSVVTSGGRLYNEQFF.

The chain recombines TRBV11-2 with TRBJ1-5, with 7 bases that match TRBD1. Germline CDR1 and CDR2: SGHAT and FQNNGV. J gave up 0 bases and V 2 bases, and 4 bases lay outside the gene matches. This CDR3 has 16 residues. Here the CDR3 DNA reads TGTGCCAGCAGCTTATCCCGACAGGGTAGCAATCAGCCCCAGCATTTT. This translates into CASSLSRQGSNQPQHF.

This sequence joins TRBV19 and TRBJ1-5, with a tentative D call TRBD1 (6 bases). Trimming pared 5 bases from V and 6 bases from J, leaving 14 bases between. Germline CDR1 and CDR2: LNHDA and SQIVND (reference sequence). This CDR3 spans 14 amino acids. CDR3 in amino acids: CASSRTAGGQPQHF. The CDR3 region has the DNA TGTGCCAGTAGTCGGACAGCAGGCGGTCAGCCCCAGCATTTT.

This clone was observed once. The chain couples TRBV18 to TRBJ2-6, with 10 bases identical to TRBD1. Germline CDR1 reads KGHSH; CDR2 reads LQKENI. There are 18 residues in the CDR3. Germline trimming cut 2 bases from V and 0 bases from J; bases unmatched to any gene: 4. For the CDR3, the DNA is TGTGCCAGCTCACCAGGGACAGGGGCCTTCTCTGGGGCCAACGTCCTGACTTTC. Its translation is CASSPGTGAFSGANVLTF.

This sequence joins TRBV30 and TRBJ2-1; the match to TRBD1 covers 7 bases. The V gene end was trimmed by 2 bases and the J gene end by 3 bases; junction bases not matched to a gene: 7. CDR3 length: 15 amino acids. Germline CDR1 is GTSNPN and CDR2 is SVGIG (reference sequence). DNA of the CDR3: TGTGCCTGGAGTAGAGACAGGGTCTTCTACAATGAGCAGTTCTTC. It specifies CAWSRDRVFYNEQFF.

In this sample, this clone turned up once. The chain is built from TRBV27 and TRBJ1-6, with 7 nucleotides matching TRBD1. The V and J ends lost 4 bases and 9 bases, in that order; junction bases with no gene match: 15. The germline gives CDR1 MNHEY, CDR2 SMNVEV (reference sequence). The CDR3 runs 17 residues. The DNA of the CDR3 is TGTGCCAGCAGTTCCCCCTCCGAAGGGGGCTTAGGTTCACCCCTCCACTTT. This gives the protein CASSSPSEGGLGSPLHF.

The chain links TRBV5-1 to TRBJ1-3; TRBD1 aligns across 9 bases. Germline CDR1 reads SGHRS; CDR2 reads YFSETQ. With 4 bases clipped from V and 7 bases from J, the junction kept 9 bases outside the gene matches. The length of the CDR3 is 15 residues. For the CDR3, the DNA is TGCGCCAGCAGCGGGGGACAGGGTCTTTGGAACACCATATATTTT. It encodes CASSGGQGLWNTIYF.

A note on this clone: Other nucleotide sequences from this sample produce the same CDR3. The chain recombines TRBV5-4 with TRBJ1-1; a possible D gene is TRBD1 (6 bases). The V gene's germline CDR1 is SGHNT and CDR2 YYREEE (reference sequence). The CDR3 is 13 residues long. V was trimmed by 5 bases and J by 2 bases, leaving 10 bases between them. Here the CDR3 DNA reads TGTGCCAGCAGTGTGGACAGAAACACTGAAGCTTTCTTT. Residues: CASSVDRNTEAFF.

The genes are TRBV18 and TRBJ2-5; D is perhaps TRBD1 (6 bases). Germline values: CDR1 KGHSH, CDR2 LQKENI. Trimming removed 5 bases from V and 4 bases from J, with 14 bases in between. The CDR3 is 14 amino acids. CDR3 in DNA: TGTGCCAGCTCAAAACAGGGTAGGAGAGAGACCCAGTACTTC. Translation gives CASSKQGRRETQYF.

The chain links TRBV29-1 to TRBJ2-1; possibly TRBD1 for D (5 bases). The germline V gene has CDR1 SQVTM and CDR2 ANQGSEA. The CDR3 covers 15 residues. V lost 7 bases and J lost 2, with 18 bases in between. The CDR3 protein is CSAQLPGHPYNEQFF. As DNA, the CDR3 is TGCAGCGCGCAACTACCAGGGCACCCCTACAATGAGCAGTTCTTC.